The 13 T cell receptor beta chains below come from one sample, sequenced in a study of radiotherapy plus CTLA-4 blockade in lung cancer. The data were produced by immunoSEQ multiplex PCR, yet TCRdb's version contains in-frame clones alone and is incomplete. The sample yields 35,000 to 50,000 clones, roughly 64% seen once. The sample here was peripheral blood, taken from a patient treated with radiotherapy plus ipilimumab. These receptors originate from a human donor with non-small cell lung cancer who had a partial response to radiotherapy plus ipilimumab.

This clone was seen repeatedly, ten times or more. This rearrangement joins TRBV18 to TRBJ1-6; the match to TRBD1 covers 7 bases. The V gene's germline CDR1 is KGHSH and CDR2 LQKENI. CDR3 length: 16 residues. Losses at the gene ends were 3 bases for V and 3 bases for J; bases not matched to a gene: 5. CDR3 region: CASSPPGTVYNSPLHF. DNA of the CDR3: TGTGCCAGCTCACCCCCCGGGACAGTCTATAATTCACCCCTCCACTTT.

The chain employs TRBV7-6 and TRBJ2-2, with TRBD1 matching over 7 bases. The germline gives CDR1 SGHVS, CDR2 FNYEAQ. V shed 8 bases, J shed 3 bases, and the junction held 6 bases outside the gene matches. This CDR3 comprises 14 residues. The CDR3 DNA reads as TGTGCCAGCGCCCGGGACAGTTACACCGGGGAGCTGTTTTTT. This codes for CASARDSYTGELFF.

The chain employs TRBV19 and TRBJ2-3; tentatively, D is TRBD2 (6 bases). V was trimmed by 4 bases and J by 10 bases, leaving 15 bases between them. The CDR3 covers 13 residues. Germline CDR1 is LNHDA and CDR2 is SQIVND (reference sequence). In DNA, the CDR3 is TGTGCCAGTAGTAGAGGGATGGGGGACTCGCAGTATTTT. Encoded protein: CASSRGMGDSQYF.

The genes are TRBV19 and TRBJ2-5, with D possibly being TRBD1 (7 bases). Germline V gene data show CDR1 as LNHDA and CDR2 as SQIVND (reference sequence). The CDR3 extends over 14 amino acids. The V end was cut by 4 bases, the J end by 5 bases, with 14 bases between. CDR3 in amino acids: CASSTQGGTETQYF. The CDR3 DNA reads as TGTGCCAGTAGTACCCAGGGGGGCACCGAGACCCAGTACTTC. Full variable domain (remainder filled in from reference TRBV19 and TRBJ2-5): DGGITQSPKYLFRKEGQNVTLSCEQNLNHDAMYWYRQDPGQGLRLIYYSQIVNDFQKGDIAEGYSVSREKKESFPLTVTSAQKNPTAFYLCASSTQGGTETQYFGPGTRLLVL.

This CDR3 reads CSIRREDEQYF. The CDR3 bases are TGCAGCATCCGGAGGGAGGACGAGCAGTACTTC. The chain recombines TRBV29-1 with TRBJ2-7; tentatively, D is TRBD2 (6 bases). This CDR3 contains 11 residues. V was clipped by 8 bases and J by 5 bases, with 13 bases between them. Germline values: CDR1 SQVTM, CDR2 ANQGSEA.

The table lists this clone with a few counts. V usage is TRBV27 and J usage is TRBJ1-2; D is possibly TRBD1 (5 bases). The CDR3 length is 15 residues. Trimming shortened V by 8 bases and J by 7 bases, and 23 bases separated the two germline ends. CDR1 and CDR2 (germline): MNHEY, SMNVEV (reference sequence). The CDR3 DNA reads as TGTGCCAGCTGTCTGGCGGGGGGAGGGGTTGGTGGCTACACCTTC. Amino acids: CASCLAGGGVGGYTF.

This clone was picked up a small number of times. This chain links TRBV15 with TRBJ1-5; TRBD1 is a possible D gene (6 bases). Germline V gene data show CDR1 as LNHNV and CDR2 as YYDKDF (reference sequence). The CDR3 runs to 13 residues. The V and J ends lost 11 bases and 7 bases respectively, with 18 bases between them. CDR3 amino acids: CASQGTPGQPQHF. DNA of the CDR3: TGTGCCTCCCAGGGGACGCCGGGGCAGCCCCAGCATTTT.

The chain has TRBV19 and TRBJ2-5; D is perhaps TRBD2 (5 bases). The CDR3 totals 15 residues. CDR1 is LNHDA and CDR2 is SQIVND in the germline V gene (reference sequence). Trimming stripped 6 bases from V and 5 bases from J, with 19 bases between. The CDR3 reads CASRRGNTRRETQYF. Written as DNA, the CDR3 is TGTGCCAGTAGGCGCGGCAATACTAGGAGGGAGACCCAGTACTTC.

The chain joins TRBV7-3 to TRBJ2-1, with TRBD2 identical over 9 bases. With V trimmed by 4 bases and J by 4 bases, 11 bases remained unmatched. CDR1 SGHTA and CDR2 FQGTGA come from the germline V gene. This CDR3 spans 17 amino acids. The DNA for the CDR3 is TGTGCCAGCAGCTCCCACAGGGCTAGCGGGGAATACAATGAGCAGTTCTTC. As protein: CASSSHRASGEYNEQFF. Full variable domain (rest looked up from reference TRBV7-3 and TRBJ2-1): GAGVSQTPSNKVTEKGKYVELRCDPISGHTALYWYRQSLGQGPEFLIYFQGTGAADDSGLPNDRFFAVRPEGSVSTLKIQRTERGDSAVYLCASSSHRASGEYNEQFFGPGTRLTVL.

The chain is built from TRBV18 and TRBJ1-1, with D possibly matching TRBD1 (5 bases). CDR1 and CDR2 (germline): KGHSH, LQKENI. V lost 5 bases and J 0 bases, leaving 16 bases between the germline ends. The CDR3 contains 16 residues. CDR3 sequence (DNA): TGTGCCAGCTCAGGCGGGGACCGTGGGTTGAACACTGAAGCTTTCTTT. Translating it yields CASSGGDRGLNTEAFF.

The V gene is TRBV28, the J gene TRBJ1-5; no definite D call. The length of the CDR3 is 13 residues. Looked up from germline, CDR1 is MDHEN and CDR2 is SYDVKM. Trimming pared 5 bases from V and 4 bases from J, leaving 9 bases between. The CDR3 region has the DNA TGTGCCAGCAGTGACGACTCAAATCAGCCCCAGCATTTT. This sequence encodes CASSDDSNQPQHF.

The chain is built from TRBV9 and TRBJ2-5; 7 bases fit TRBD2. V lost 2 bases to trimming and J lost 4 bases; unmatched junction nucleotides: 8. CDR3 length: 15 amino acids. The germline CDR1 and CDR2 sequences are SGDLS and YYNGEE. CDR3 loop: CASSVGGTPTETQYF. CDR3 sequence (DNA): TGTGCCAGCAGCGTGGGAGGGACTCCCACAGAGACCCAGTACTTC.

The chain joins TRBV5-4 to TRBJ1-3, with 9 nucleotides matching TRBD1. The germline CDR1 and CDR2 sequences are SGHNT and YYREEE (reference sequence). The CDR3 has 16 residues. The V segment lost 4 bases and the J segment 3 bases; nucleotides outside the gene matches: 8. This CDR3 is CASSPGQGRGGNTIYF. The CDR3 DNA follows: TGTGCCAGCAGCCCCGGACAGGGGCGAGGTGGAAACACCATATATTTT.